The rows below give T cell receptor beta chains drawn from one sample of a study of shared clonotypes between healthy human individuals. Only in-frame clones appear in the TCRdb table, and some are missing; sequencing was by immunoSEQ multiplex PCR. The sample yields about 800,000 clones, 95% to 97% seen once. Sequenced sample: naive CD8+ T cells sorted from blood. The receptors were gathered from a man younger than 45 in good health. Each CDR3 is given without its conserved first and last residue. A D gene is named only where the DNA matches it firmly. Clone size is stated in some rows and not others, as once, few, many or a class when expanded.

V gene | D gene | clone size | CDR3 protein
TRBV20-1 | . | . | SARTAYEQY
TRBV7-3 | TRBD1 | . | ASSTGQGSAGELF
TRBV7-2 | . | once | ASSSPRDEQF
TRBV7-2 | TRBD2 | . | ASSHSGSSYNEQF
TRBV12-2 | . | . | ASRLGLKYEQY
TRBV28 | . | . | ASSFRGNTEAF
TRBV14 | . | . | ASSQAGEQF
TRBV19 | . | . | ASRWTDQPQH
TRBV5-1 | . | . | ASSLELNTEAF
TRBV7-9 | TRBD2 | . | ASSPGTSGRKYEQF
TRBV7-6 | TRBD1 | . | ASSLAGGTGTYEQY
TRBV11-2 | . | few | ASSFRDTQY
TRBV7-9 | TRBD1 | . | ASSLGQGARDEQF
TRBV27 | . | once | ASSLAGSHNEQF
TRBV27 | . | . | ASSVGGSHSYEQY
TRBV27 | . | . | ASSDHSYEQY
TRBV2 | . | . | ASKGRVEEQF
TRBV5-1 | . | . | ASSLASAEHLNYEQY
TRBV4-1 | . | . | ASSQVSLGYNEQF
TRBV9 | TRBD1 | . | ASSSRQGETAGANVLT
TRBV5-6 | TRBD2 | . | ASSREVAGLREQY
TRBV9 | TRBD1 | once | ASSASGQGMVELF
TRBV5-1 | . | . | ASSLEHPETDTQY
TRBV7-9 | TRBD2 | . | ASSSQTSPTDTQY
TRBV27 | TRBD2 | . | ASSPLAGWGLETQY
TRBV4-3 | . | . | ASSQDREESYGYT
TRBV29-1 | . | . | SVEGESYEQY
TRBV6-1 | . | . | ASSTLDSSTDTQY
TRBV9 | TRBD1 | . | ASSVGGTGSYEQY
TRBV9 | TRBD2 | . | ASSVGSSGNEQF
TRBV6-6 | TRBD2 | . | ASRGVNGYEQY
TRBV5-1 | TRBD2 | once | ASSPGLAGTYEQY
TRBV4-3 | . | . | ASSQEGGGMNTEAF
TRBV5-5 | . | . | ASSYGVGAWTEAF
TRBV6-6 | . | . | ASSYSRSSGTDTQY
TRBV15 | TRBD1 | . | ATSRVGQGETNEQF
TRBV9 | . | . | ASSEFGGTEAF
TRBV27 | . | . | ASSSSPNTGELF
TRBV18 | TRBD2 | . | ASSPGTSGYEQY
TRBV27 | TRBD2 | . | ASSWEASGSYEQY